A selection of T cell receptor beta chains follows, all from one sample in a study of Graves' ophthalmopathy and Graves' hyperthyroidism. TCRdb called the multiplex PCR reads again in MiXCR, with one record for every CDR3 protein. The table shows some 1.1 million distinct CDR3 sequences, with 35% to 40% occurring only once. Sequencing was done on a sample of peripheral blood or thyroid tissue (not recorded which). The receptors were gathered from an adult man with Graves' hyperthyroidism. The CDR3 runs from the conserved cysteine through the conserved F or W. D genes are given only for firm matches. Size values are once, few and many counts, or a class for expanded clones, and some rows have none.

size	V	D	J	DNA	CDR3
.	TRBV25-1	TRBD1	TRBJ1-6	TGTGCCAGCAGTCAACCCGGGACAGGGAATTCACCCCTCCACTTT	CASSQPGTGNSPLHF
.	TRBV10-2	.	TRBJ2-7	TGCGCCAGCAGTGCCGGACTAGCAGGGGGGACTTCCGAGCAGTACTTC	CASSAGLAGGTSEQYF
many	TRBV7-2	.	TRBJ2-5	TGTGCCAGCAGGGGGGTGGTGGAGACCCAGTACTTC	CASRGVVETQYF
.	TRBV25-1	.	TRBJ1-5	TGTGCCAGCCGTGGAGCAGACCCAAGTCGGTATAGCAATCAGCCCCAGCATTTT	CASRGADPSRYSNQPQHF
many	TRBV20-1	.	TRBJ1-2	TGCAGTGCTAGTGGGGGAGTGGAGGGCTACACCTTC	CSASGGVEGYTF
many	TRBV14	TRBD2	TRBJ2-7	TGTGCCAGCAGCCAACTCACTAGCGGGAGTTACGAGCAGTACTTC	CASSQLTSGSYEQYF
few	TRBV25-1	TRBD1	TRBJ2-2	TGTGCCAGCAGCCCCTTAGGGACAGAGAACACCGGGGAGCTGTTTTTT	CASSPLGTENTGELFF
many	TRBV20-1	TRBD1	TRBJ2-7	TGCAGTGCAAGGGGACAGGGGCGTTCGAGCTCCTACGAGCAGTACTTC	CSARGQGRSSSYEQYF
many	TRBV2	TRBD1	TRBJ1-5	TGTGCCAGCAGTGAACAGGGGGCCGACAATCAGCCCCAGCATTTT	CASSEQGADNQPQHF
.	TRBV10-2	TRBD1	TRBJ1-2	TGCGCCAGTAGTACGGGACAGGGGGCGAAAAGCTACACCTTC	CASSTGQGAKSYTF
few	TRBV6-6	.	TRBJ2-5	TGTGCCAGCAGTTACATCGGGGGTGGTGAGACCCAGTACTTC	CASSYIGGGETQYF
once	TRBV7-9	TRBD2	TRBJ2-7	TGTGCCAGCAGCTCCCCTGGACTAGCGGGAGGCGAGCAGTACTTC	CASSSPGLAGGEQYF
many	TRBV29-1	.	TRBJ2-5	TGCAGCGTTGTGGGGGCCGAGGTAGAGACCCAGTACTTC	CSVVGAEVETQYF
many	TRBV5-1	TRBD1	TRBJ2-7	TGTGCCAGCAGCTTGGACAGGGTTAGCTACGAGCAGTACTTC	CASSLDRVSYEQYF
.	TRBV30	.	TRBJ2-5	TGTGCCTGGGGACCGCAGGGACAAGAGACCCAGTACTTC	CAWGPQGQETQYF
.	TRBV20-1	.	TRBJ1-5	TGCAGTGCTGGAACCTACAGGGATCAGCCCCAGCATTTT	CSAGTYRDQPQHF
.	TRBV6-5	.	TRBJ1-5	TGTGCCAGCAGTCTAAGGCCAGGGATTCAGCCCCAGCATTTT	CASSLRPGIQPQHF
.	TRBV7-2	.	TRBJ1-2	TGTGCCAGCAGCCAGAGCGGGGCAACCGCCTATGGCTACACCTTC	CASSQSGATAYGYTF
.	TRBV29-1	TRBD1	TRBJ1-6	TGCAGCGTCAAGACCGGGACAGTAAATTCACCCCTCCACTTT	CSVKTGTVNSPLHF
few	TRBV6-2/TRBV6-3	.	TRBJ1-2	TGTGCCAGCAGTCACATACAGGGTCTCTATGGCTACACCTTC	CASSHIQGLYGYTF
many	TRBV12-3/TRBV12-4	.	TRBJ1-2	TGTGCCAGCAGTCGAGATGTGATCTATGGCTACACCTTC	CASSRDVIYGYTF
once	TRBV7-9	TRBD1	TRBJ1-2	TGTGCCAGCAGCCTGGGGACAGGGGAAAGATCTTATGGCTACACCTTC	CASSLGTGERSYGYTF
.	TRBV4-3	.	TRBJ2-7	TGCGCCAGCAGCCAAGATAGTACTTCCGCCTACGAGCAGTACTTC	CASSQDSTSAYEQYF
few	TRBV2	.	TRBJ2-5	TGTGCCAGCAGGGCCCCTAGCCTGACCCAGTACTTC	CASRAPSLTQYF
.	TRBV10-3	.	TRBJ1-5	TGTGCCATCAGTGAAAGAAGTCCCCAGCATTTT	CAISERSPQHF
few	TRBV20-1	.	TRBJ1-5	TGCAGTGCGATCGGGGACGACTTAGGGCATTTT	CSAIGDDLGHF
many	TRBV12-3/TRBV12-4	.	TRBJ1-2	TGTGCCAGCAGTACCAGGGTGGGGTATGGCTACACCTTC	CASSTRVGYGYTF
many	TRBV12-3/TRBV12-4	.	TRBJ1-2	TGTGCCAGCAGTTTAGCGCGGGAAAACTATGGCTACACCTTC	CASSLARENYGYTF
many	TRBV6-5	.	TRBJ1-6	TGTGCCAGCAGACGACCCGATTGGAATTCACCCCTCCACTTT	CASRRPDWNSPLHF
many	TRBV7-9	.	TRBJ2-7	TGTGCCAGCAGCGGCCGGGCACCGGGGGAGCAGTACTTC	CASSGRAPGEQYF
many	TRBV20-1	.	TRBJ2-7	TGCAGTGCTAGGGGTTACAGGGAGCCACCCTACGAGCAGTACTTC	CSARGYREPPYEQYF
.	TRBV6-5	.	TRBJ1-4	TGTGCCAGCAGCAACGGGGCAGGGGCGGGACGCGAAAAACTGTTTTTT	CASSNGAGAGREKLFF
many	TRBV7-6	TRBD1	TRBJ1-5	TGTGCCAGCAGCCCCCAGGGGGGCAATCAGCCCCAGCATTTT	CASSPQGGNQPQHF
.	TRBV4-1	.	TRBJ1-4	TGCGCCAGCAGCCAAGCGGCCCCAACTAATGAAAAACTGTTTTTT	CASSQAAPTNEKLFF
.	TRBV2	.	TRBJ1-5	TGCGCCAGCAGCCAAGGGAGGTTCTGGCCGCGACAGCCCCAGCATTTT	CASSQGRFWPRQPQHF
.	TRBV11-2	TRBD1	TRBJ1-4	TGTGCCGCGAGACCTGGACAGGGGTCGGATGAAAAACTGTTTTTT	CAARPGQGSDEKLFF
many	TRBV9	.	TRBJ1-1	TGTGCCAGCAGCGTAATGGCAGGGGCTTCGAACACTGAAGCTTTCTTT	CASSVMAGASNTEAFF
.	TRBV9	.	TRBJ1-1	TGTGCCAGCAGCGTAGCCCCGGTGGGGGCCACTGAAGCTTTCTTT	CASSVAPVGATEAFF
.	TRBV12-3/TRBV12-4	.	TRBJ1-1	TGTGCCAGCGCTCAGAGTTACACTGATGAAGCTTTCTTT	CASAQSYTDEAFF
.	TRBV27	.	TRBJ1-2	TGTGCCAGCAAAAAGGGTTGGGGCTACACCTTC	CASKKGWGYTF
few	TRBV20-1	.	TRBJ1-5	TGCAGTGCTACCCCCGGAGGGTATAGGGATCAGCCCCAGCATTTT	CSATPGGYRDQPQHF
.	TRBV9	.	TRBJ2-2	TGTGCCAGCAGCTCGGGCGGGGGCTGGTCCGGGGAGCTGTTTTTT	CASSSGGGWSGELFF
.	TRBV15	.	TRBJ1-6	TGTGCCACCAGCAGCCTCCAGGGTACTAATTCACCCCTCCACTTT	CATSSLQGTNSPLHF
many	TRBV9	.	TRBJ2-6	TGTGCCAGCAGCGTTGCCTCTGGGGCCAACGTCCTGACTTTC	CASSVASGANVLTF
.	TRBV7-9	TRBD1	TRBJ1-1	TGTGCCAGCAGCAAACAGGGGGGGATGAACACTGAAGCTTTCTTT	CASSKQGGMNTEAFF
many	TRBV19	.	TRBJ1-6	TGTGCCAGTAGTAGACGATCACAGGAGTATAATTCACCCCTCCACTTT	CASSRRSQEYNSPLHF
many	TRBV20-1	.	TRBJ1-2	TGCAGTGCTAGTCACAGCGCCTATGGCTACACCTTC	CSASHSAYGYTF
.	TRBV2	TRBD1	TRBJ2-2	TGTGCCAGCAGCTCAGGGACAGTTTGGGGCACCGGGGAGCTGTTTTTT	CASSSGTVWGTGELFF
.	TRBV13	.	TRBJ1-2	TGTGCCAGCACCCCCTCGGGCTATGGCTACACCTTC	CASTPSGYGYTF
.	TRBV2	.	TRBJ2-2	TGTGCCAGCACCGCGCTCACCGGGGAGCTGTTTTTT	CASTALTGELFF
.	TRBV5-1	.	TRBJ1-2	TGCGCCAGCAGCTTGGCCCTCGGCGGAGATGGCTACACCTTC	CASSLALGGDGYTF